These 3 T cell receptor beta chains share one sample of origin, sequenced in a study of blood T cell repertoires in COVID-19. Using immunoSEQ multiplex PCR, the repertoire was profiled, and TCRdb retains in-frame clones only, with some absent. The repertoire holds over 150,000 clones, with about 79% as singletons. Input material: peripheral blood. These receptors were collected from a woman in her 70s with acute or convalescent COVID-19.

The V call is TRBV5-4, the J call TRBJ1-2, with D perhaps matching TRBD1 (5 bases). The ends were cut back, 0 bases at V and 4 bases at J, with 13 bases in the middle. Germline V gene data show CDR1 as SGHNT and CDR2 as YYREEE (reference sequence). This CDR3 is 15 amino acids long. The CDR3: CASSLGTTDIYGYTF. CDR3 bases: TGTGCCAGCAGCTTGGGGACGACAGATATCTATGGCTACACCTTC.

The chain uses TRBV6-6 and TRBJ2-7, with 13 bases that match TRBD2. This CDR3 is 17 amino acids long. From germline, CDR1 is MNHNY and CDR2 SVGAGI (reference sequence). V trimming: 5 bases; J trimming: 0 bases; junction bases outside the gene matches: 7. CDR3 bases: TGTGCCAGCAGTCAAAGACTAGCGGGAGGCGACTCCTACGAGCAGTACTTC. It codes for CASSQRLAGGDSYEQYF.

This chain connects TRBV7-8 to TRBJ2-2, with 8 positions matching TRBD2. Germline-derived CDR1 and CDR2 are SGHVS and FQNEAQ. The J segment lost 6 bases and the V segment lost 5 bases, leaving 11 bases of the junction unmatched. The CDR3 totals 16 residues. The CDR3: CASSTIAGTDPGELFF. The CDR3 DNA reads as TGTGCCAGCAGCACCATAGCGGGAACGGACCCCGGGGAGCTGTTTTTT.